Sequencing of this T cell receptor (beta chain) was carried out in a study of OX40 agonist ivuxolimab in advanced cancers. Across the study: Clinicians treated patients with ivuxolimab, an agonistic anti-OX40 (CD134) antibody. Checkpoint inhibitors had been given previously to about 38% of patients. Two cutaneous melanoma patients and one hepatocellular carcinoma patient, three in all, had partial responses. Dose-escalation subjects each had hepatocellular carcinoma, melanoma, renal cell or head and neck cancer.

This clone was found a few times. Method: immunoSEQ multiplex PCR; TCRdb's copy keeps in-frame clones and lacks some. The repertoire holds about 21,000 clones, with more than 75% as singletons. Per germline, CDR1 MNHEY and CDR2 SMNVEV (reference sequence). CDR3 length equals 14 residues. Trimming shortened V by 1 base and J by 2 bases, and 7 bases separated the two germline ends. This specimen was CD4+ or CD8+ T cells sorted from blood, taken in a trial of the OX40 agonist ivuxolimab. The TCR was taken from an adult with an advanced solid tumor such as melanoma, head and neck, liver or kidney cancer. The V and J genes are TRBV27 and TRBJ2-3; the D is unclear. The CDR3 sequence: CASSLFPDTDTQYF. In nucleotides, the CDR3 is TGTGCCAGCAGTTTATTTCCAGACACAGATACGCAGTATTTT.